The next 29 T cell receptor beta chains were all read from a single sample in a study of shared clonotypes between healthy human individuals. Sequenced by immunoSEQ multiplex PCR; TCRdb stores in-frame clones only, minus some. Of approximately 2.5 million clones listed, more than 80% are singletons. The sequencing input was naive CD4+ T cells sorted from blood. As to subset: CD45RA+ positively selected. These receptors all stem from a man aged 18 to 30 in good health.

The DNA of the CDR3 is TGTGCCAGCAGTGCGGACAGGGGGCGTTACGAGCAGTACTTC. Translation: CASSADRGRYEQYF. This chain links TRBV2 with TRBJ2-5; TRBD1 agrees at 11 bases. The assigned J gene may be wrong: the sequence end matches TRBJ2-7 better. Germline CDR1 SNHLY, CDR2 FYNNEI. The CDR3 is made up of 14 amino acids.

The J gene is TRBJ2-6, the V gene TRBV28; unclear D gene. Germline V gives CDR1 MDHEN, CDR2 SYDVKM. Trimming left V 7 bases short and J 3 bases short, with 16 bases between. This CDR3 has 16 residues. As DNA, the CDR3 is TGTGCCAGCACCCAAATCATGGGGTTTGGGGCCAACGTCCTGACTTTC. It is translated as CASTQIMGFGANVLTF.

The genes are TRBV2 and TRBJ2-2, with D unclear. The CDR3 length is 14 residues. Germline V gene lookup returns CDR1 SNHLY and CDR2 FYNNEI. V was shortened by 7 bases and J by 8 bases, with 17 bases between the two germline ends. Here the CDR3 reads CASTSPNRIGELFF. The CDR3 DNA reads as TGTGCCAGCACCTCTCCCAACCGCATAGGGGAGCTGTTTTTT.

The chain joins TRBV10-3 to TRBJ1-2, with a tentative D call TRBD1 (5 bases). Germline V lookup: CDR1 ENHRY, CDR2 SYGVKD. This CDR3 region has 13 residues. V dropped 3 bases and J dropped 8 bases, with 13 bases sitting between them. CDR3 in DNA: TGTGCCATCAGTGATGGGACGGTCGCCGGCTACACCTTC. As protein: CAISDGTVAGYTF.

This clone was picked up one time. The gene calls are TRBV5-1 and TRBJ2-7; D uncertain. Trimming left V 0 bases short and J 5 bases short, with 9 bases between. Germline V gene sequence: CDR1 SGHRS, CDR2 YFSETQ. The CDR3 extends over 13 amino acids. The CDR3 region has the DNA TGCGCCAGCAGCTTGGGGGGTCCAGACGAGCAGTACTTC. This encodes CASSLGGPDEQYF. Filled out from reference TRBV5-1 and TRBJ2-7, the complete variable domain reads KAGVTQTPRYLIKTRGQQVTLSCSPISGHRSVSWYQQTPGQGLQFLFEYFSETQRNKGNFPGRFSGRQFSNSRSEMNVSTLELGDSALYLCASSLGGPDEQYFGPGTRLTVT.

The rearrangement uses TRBV4-1 and TRBJ2-2, with 8 bases matching TRBD1. After removal of 3 bases from V and 6 bases from J, the junction contained 6 bases not matched to a gene. Per the germline V gene, CDR1 is MGHRA and CDR2 is YSYEKL. The CDR3 is 15 residues long. CDR3 sequence reads: CASSHTDRVSGELFF. The DNA of the CDR3 is TGCGCCAGCAGCCACACGGACAGGGTCTCCGGGGAGCTGTTTTTT.

As regards this clone: The same CDR3 arises from other DNA sequences in this sample as well. The gene calls are TRBV7-2 and TRBJ2-7; TRBD1 is a possible D gene (6 bases). The CDR3 consists of 14 residues. Trimming pared 5 bases from V and 0 bases from J, leaving 11 bases between. Germline V CDR1 and CDR2: SGHTA, FQGNSA. CDR3 bases: TGTGCCAGCAGCCCAGACAGGAGCTCCTACGAGCAGTACTTC. Amino acid sequence: CASSPDRSSYEQYF.

This rearrangement joins TRBV9 to TRBJ1-1; D is perhaps TRBD1 (5 bases). The CDR3 totals 16 residues. V gave up 3 bases and J gave up 1 base, with 16 bases separating them. Germline V lookup: CDR1 SGDLS, CDR2 YYNGEE. The CDR3: CASSATLGRENTEAFF. In nucleotides, the CDR3 is TGTGCCAGCAGCGCCACCTTAGGCAGGGAGAACACTGAAGCTTTCTTT.

The chain joins TRBV30 to TRBJ2-7; TRBD2 matches at 8 bases. Germline CDR1 GTSNPN, CDR2 SVGIG (reference sequence). This CDR3 comprises 16 residues. V lost 3 bases, J lost 2 bases, and 12 bases stayed unmatched. CDR3 region: CAWSALSGENAYEQYF. The CDR3 bases are TGTGCCTGGAGCGCACTTAGCGGGGAGAATGCCTACGAGCAGTACTTC. The full variable domain, completed using reference TRBV30 and TRBJ2-7, is SQTIHQWPATLVQPVGSPLSLECTVEGTSNPNLYWYRQAAGRGLQLLFYSVGIGQISSEVPQNLSASRPQDRQFILSSKKLLLSDSGFYLCAWSALSGENAYEQYFGPGTRLTVT.

Only one count was recorded for this clone. The chain couples TRBV4-1 to TRBJ2-7; D unresolved. V lost 4 bases and J lost 5, with 15 bases in between. Germline V lookup: CDR1 MGHRA, CDR2 YSYEKL. CDR3 length: 14 amino acids. For the CDR3, the DNA is TGCGCCAGCAGCCGTGGTCTTCTCCTCGACGAGCAGTACTTC. Its translation: CASSRGLLLDEQYF.

The rearrangement links TRBV5-1 to TRBJ2-3, with D perhaps matching TRBD1 (5 bases). This CDR3 has 16 residues. Germline loops: CDR1 SGHRS, CDR2 YFSETQ. V shed 0 bases and J shed 5 bases, with 16 bases lying between them. CDR3 protein: CASSLAPRKGQDTQYF. In DNA form, the CDR3 reads TGCGCCAGCAGCTTGGCCCCCCGAAAGGGGCAAGATACGCAGTATTTT.

J is TRBJ2-7 and V is TRBV6-5; D is possibly TRBD1 (6 bases). The germline V gene has CDR1 MNHEY and CDR2 SVGAGI. V was clipped by 6 bases and J by 2 bases, with 14 bases between them. The CDR3 sequence is 14 residues long. In nucleotides, the CDR3 is TGTGCCAGCAGATTTAGACAGGTCCCCTACGAGCAGTACTTC. It is translated as CASRFRQVPYEQYF.

This clone came up once. The chain employs TRBV5-1 and TRBJ2-3; D remains unclear. The CDR3 is 14 residues long. V was cut by 0 bases and J by 4 bases, with 9 bases left in between. Germline V gene lookup returns CDR1 SGHRS and CDR2 YFSETQ. CDR3 sequence reads: CASSLEGTPDTQYF. CDR3 sequence (DNA): TGCGCCAGCAGCTTGGAGGGCACCCCAGATACGCAGTATTTT. Supplemented by reference TRBV5-1 and TRBJ2-3, the full variable domain reads KAGVTQTPRYLIKTRGQQVTLSCSPISGHRSVSWYQQTPGQGLQFLFEYFSETQRNKGNFPGRFSGRQFSNSRSEMNVSTLELGDSALYLCASSLEGTPDTQYFGPGTRLTVL.

The J gene is TRBJ1-5, the V gene TRBV10-2; a weak D match, TRBD1 (6 bases). CDR1 WSHSY and CDR2 SAAADI come from the germline V gene. This CDR3 has 16 residues. Trimming took 3 bases from V and 7 from J, leaving 19 bases between them. The CDR3 is CASSDEVKAQGQPQHF. Written as DNA, the CDR3 is TGCGCCAGCAGTGATGAGGTCAAGGCCCAGGGGCAGCCCCAGCATTTT.

V usage is TRBV7-6 and J usage is TRBJ1-1; D is possibly TRBD1 (6 bases). This CDR3 contains 14 residues. V dropped 4 bases and J dropped 5 bases, with 14 bases sitting between them. Germline CDR1 and CDR2: SGHVS and FNYEAQ. CDR3 DNA sequence: TGTGCCAGCAGCTGGGGGCCGGGGGCGACTGAAGCTTTCTTT. Translating gives CASSWGPGATEAFF.

The chain uses TRBV9 and TRBJ2-1; no clear D gene. Germline CDR1 SGDLS, CDR2 YYNGEE. The ends were cut back, 4 bases at V and 8 bases at J, with 7 bases in the middle. This CDR3 region has 11 residues. CDR3 DNA sequence: TGTGCCAGCAGCCCCTCTTATGAGCAGTTCTTC. Protein sequence: CASSPSYEQFF.

This chain connects TRBV18 to TRBJ2-3, with D possibly being TRBD1 (6 bases). Trimming took off 4 bases at V and 3 bases at J, with 8 bases between the two ends. Looked up from germline, CDR1 is KGHSH and CDR2 is LQKENI. The CDR3 length is 13 residues. The DNA of the CDR3 is TGTGCCAGCTCACGTACAGGGACAGATACGCAGTATTTT. As protein: CASSRTGTDTQYF.

This clone was seen only once. The chain recombines TRBV7-9 with TRBJ1-4; D not resolved. V was pared by 2 bases and J by 3 bases, with 13 bases between. The CDR3 length is 16 residues. Germline CDR1 reads SEHNR; CDR2 reads FQNEAQ (reference sequence). CDR3 coding DNA: TGTGCCAGCAGCTTACGGGCATTCGAGGCTAATGAAAAACTGTTTTTT. Its translation: CASSLRAFEANEKLFF. Looking up the rest from reference TRBV7-9 and TRBJ1-4 gives the full variable domain: DTGVSQNPRHKITKRGQNVTFRCDPISEHNRLYWYRQTLGQGPEFLTYFQNEAQLEKSRLLSDRFSAERPKGSFSTLEIQRTEQGDSAMYLCASSLRAFEANEKLFFGSGTQLSVL.

The chain uses TRBV28 and TRBJ2-7; 11 nucleotides match TRBD2. Per germline, CDR1 MDHEN and CDR2 SYDVKM. J lost 3 bases, V lost 4 bases, and 5 bases had no gene match. There are 15 residues in the CDR3. DNA for the CDR3: TGTGCCAGCAGTTCTCTAGCGGGGGGCCACTACGAGCAGTACTTC. This codes for CASSSLAGGHYEQYF.

This sequence joins TRBV6-1 and TRBJ2-4; possible D gene TRBD2, 5 bases. Trimming stripped 3 bases from V and 9 bases from J, with 6 bases between. There are 11 residues in the CDR3. Germline loops: CDR1 MNHNS, CDR2 SASEGT. The CDR3 DNA follows: TGTGCCAGCAGTGAGGAGGTCATTCAGTACTTC. Translation gives CASSEEVIQYF.

A single count supports this clone. The rearrangement uses TRBV30 and TRBJ1-1; D is possibly TRBD1 (5 bases). Trimming shortened V by 4 bases and J by 4 bases, and 13 bases separated the two germline ends. This CDR3 spans 13 amino acids. CDR1 GTSNPN and CDR2 SVGIG come from the germline V gene (reference sequence). The CDR3 DNA follows: TGTGCCTGGATAGGTTCAGGGCTCACTGAAGCTTTCTTT. The encoded protein is CAWIGSGLTEAFF.

The J gene is TRBJ2-7, the V gene TRBV5-5, with D maybe TRBD2 (5 bases). V gave up 5 bases and J gave up 3 bases, with 18 bases separating them. The CDR3 is made up of 15 amino acids. Germline assignment: CDR1 SGHKS and CDR2 YYEKEE (reference sequence). DNA of the CDR3: TGTGCCAGCAGGTACGGTCCGGACTCGGGCTACGAGCAGTACTTC. Protein sequence: CASRYGPDSGYEQYF. The full variable domain, completed using reference TRBV5-5 and TRBJ2-7, is DAGVTQSPTHLIKTRGQQVTLRCSPISGHKSVSWYQQVLGQGPQFIFQYYEKEERGRGNFPDRFSARQFPNYSSELNVNALLLGDSALYLCASRYGPDSGYEQYFGPGTRLTVT.

This rearrangement joins TRBV9 to TRBJ2-3, with TRBD1 matching over 11 bases. This CDR3 has 18 amino acids. Germline values: CDR1 SGDLS, CDR2 YYNGEE. V shed 4 bases, J shed 1 base, and the junction held 11 bases outside the gene matches. CDR3 sequence reads: CASSSPRTGGRGTDTQYF. DNA for the CDR3: TGTGCCAGCAGCTCCCCCCGGACAGGGGGCCGGGGCACAGATACGCAGTATTTT.

The J gene is TRBJ2-6, the V gene TRBV5-1; 8 positions match TRBD1. Per the germline V gene, CDR1 is SGHRS and CDR2 is YFSETQ. CDR3 size: 15 residues. Trimming removed 3 bases from V and 4 bases from J; junction bases left unmatched: 3. This CDR3 is CASSSQGVGANVLTF. CDR3 nucleotides: TGCGCCAGCAGCTCACAGGGGGTCGGGGCCAACGTCCTGACTTTC.

The chain joins TRBV6-1 to TRBJ2-3, with 14 bases fitting TRBD2. The CDR3 loop spans 17 amino acids. V shed 4 bases, J shed 0 bases, and the junction held 3 bases outside the gene matches. Per germline, CDR1 MNHNS and CDR2 SASEGT. CDR3 sequence (DNA): TGTGCCAGCAGTGTCCGGACTAGCGGGGGGAGCACAGATACGCAGTATTTT. It specifies CASSVRTSGGSTDTQYF.

The genes are TRBV18 and TRBJ2-7, with 12 bases matching TRBD1. CDR1 and CDR2 from the germline V gene are KGHSH and LQKENI. The V and J ends lost 3 bases and 4 bases, in that order; junction bases with no gene match: 7. The CDR3 loop spans 16 amino acids. The CDR3 sequence is CASSPFGTGGLYEQYF. The CDR3 DNA sequence: TGTGCCAGCTCACCTTTCGGGACAGGGGGCCTTTACGAGCAGTACTTC.

This chain joins TRBV7-9 and TRBJ2-3, with 8 bases matching TRBD2. The CDR3 is 16 amino acids. CDR1 is SEHNR, CDR2 FQNEAQ, per germline (reference sequence). With 3 bases clipped from V and 2 bases from J, the junction kept 7 bases outside the gene matches. The chain's CDR3 is CASSFFLAGFTDTQYF. The CDR3 DNA is TGTGCCAGCAGCTTTTTCCTAGCGGGTTTCACAGATACGCAGTATTTT.

A note on this clone: Other DNA sequences from this sample encode an identical CDR3 as well. This chain uses TRBV6-6 with TRBJ2-2; no clear D. From germline, CDR1 is MNHNY and CDR2 SVGAGI (reference sequence). CDR3 length: 14 amino acids. V dropped 0 bases and J dropped 3 bases, with 5 bases sitting between them. The CDR3 DNA sequence: TGTGCCAGCAGTTACTCTTTAGACACCGGGGAGCTGTTTTTT. Its protein is CASSYSLDTGELFF.

This chain uses TRBV5-1 with TRBJ2-3, with D possibly called TRBD1 or TRBD2 (5 bases each). Trimming stripped 8 bases from V and 4 bases from J, with 17 bases between. The CDR3 sequence is 14 residues long. Germline V gives CDR1 SGHRS, CDR2 YFSETQ. CDR3 coding DNA: TGCGCCAGTTCGTCGAGGGGTAGGGCAGATACGCAGTATTTT. This encodes CASSSRGRADTQYF.